The entry below gives a single T cell receptor (beta chain) sequence along with its context. Antigen: not known. CDR1 is SGDLS, CDR2 YYNGEE, per germline. The germline V and J ends were trimmed by 2 bases and 6 bases, with 13 bases remaining between them. The CDR3 extends over 14 amino acids. TCRdb keeps only in-frame clones here, not all; method: immunoSEQ multiplex PCR. The data contain approximately 110,000 clones, under 90% of them seen just once; the ten biggest clones take up 0.61%. The sample originates from a study of a mutant IDH1 vaccine in newly diagnosed glioma. About the research overall: Once 4-6 weeks had passed after radiotherapy alone, vaccination started, or it started with temozolomide cycles. Radiotherapy, temozolomide, or both had been given previously, and both were given to most.

The time point was: week 11, during vaccination. A single vaccine dose contained 300 ug of mutant IDH1 20-mer peptide, and topical imiquimod was used with it. The sequences come from PBMCs, collected from a glioma patient whose treatment included an IDH1 peptide vaccine. The clonotype was recovered from a woman between 45 and 65 years old with glioma. The genes are TRBV9 and TRBJ2-3; the D gene is possibly TRBD1 (5 bases). The CDR3 sequence: CASSVKGAADTQYF. In nucleotides, the CDR3 is TGTGCCAGCAGCGTTAAAGGGGCGGCGGATACGCAGTATTTT.